This is a list of T cell receptor beta chains from one sample in a study of human T cells and chemical hapten exposure. TCRdb re-derived calls from the RACE reads in MiXCR, one entry per CDR3 protein. This table has around 110,000 distinct CDR3 sequences, around 11% appearing once. Here the sequenced sample was whole blood, taken in connection with sensitization to the hapten diphenylcyclopropenone (DPC). The receptors come from a woman aged 50 to 60 with alopecia areata. Some clones in this sample may be carry-over from other donors' samples. Both conserved end residues are part of each CDR3. A D gene is named only where the DNA matches it firmly. Expanded clones get a size class; other rows say once, few or many, or leave the size out.

D gene: TRBD1; clone size: many; V gene: TRBV12-3/TRBV12-4; J gene: TRBJ1-5; CDR3 DNA: TGTGCCAGCAGTCCTGATTGGACAGGTTCAAATCAGCCCCAGCATTTT; CDR3 protein: CASSPDWTGSNQPQHF
D gene: -; clone size: few; V gene: TRBV29-1; J gene: TRBJ1-2; CDR3 DNA: TGCAGCGTCGACGGGAAGCGGCAGGGAGGGGGCTACACCTTC; CDR3 protein: CSVDGKRQGGGYTF
D gene: TRBD1; clone size: -; V gene: TRBV14; J gene: TRBJ1-4; CDR3 DNA: TGTGCCAGCAGCCAAGTAGGGGGCGCGAATGAAAAACTGTTTTTT; CDR3 protein: CASSQVGGANEKLFF
D gene: TRBD1; clone size: -; V gene: TRBV28; J gene: TRBJ2-6; CDR3 DNA: TGTGCCAGCAGTCCACTGGGACAGTCAGGGCCTGGGGCCAACGTCCTGACTTTC; CDR3 protein: CASSPLGQSGPGANVLTF
D gene: -; clone size: once; V gene: TRBV13; J gene: TRBJ1-1; CDR3 DNA: TGTGCCAGCAGCTTAACCCCAGGAGAGAACACTGAAGCTTTCTTT; CDR3 protein: CASSLTPGENTEAFF
D gene: -; clone size: -; V gene: TRBV28; J gene: TRBJ2-1; CDR3 DNA: TGTGCCAGCAGTCCAACTCGGAGAGAGCAGTTCTTC; CDR3 protein: CASSPTRREQFF
D gene: TRBD1; clone size: -; V gene: TRBV20-1; J gene: TRBJ1-2; CDR3 DNA: TGCAGTGCTCAGGACAGGGATGGCTACACCTTC; CDR3 protein: CSAQDRDGYTF
D gene: -; clone size: -; V gene: TRBV7-9; J gene: TRBJ1-3; CDR3 DNA: TGTGCCAGCAGCTTACAGGGGCCTGGAAACACCATATATTTT; CDR3 protein: CASSLQGPGNTIYF
D gene: -; clone size: -; V gene: TRBV7-2; J gene: TRBJ1-1; CDR3 DNA: TGTGCCAGCAGCTTAGCTTACAGAGGCTCTGAAGCTTTCTTT; CDR3 protein: CASSLAYRGSEAFF
D gene: -; clone size: many; V gene: TRBV29-1; J gene: TRBJ1-1; CDR3 DNA: TGCAGCGTAGAAGGGCGTAGGGCTGAAGCTTTCTTT; CDR3 protein: CSVEGRRAEAFF
D gene: -; clone size: many; V gene: TRBV9; J gene: TRBJ2-6; CDR3 DNA: TGTGCCAGCAGCGTAGTGAGAGGGGGCTCTGGGGCCAACGTCCTGACTTTC; CDR3 protein: CASSVVRGGSGANVLTF
D gene: -; clone size: -; V gene: TRBV29-1; J gene: TRBJ1-1; CDR3 DNA: TGCAGCGCCCAGGGTTCCATGAACACTGAAGCTTTCTTT; CDR3 protein: CSAQGSMNTEAFF
D gene: -; clone size: few; V gene: TRBV29-1; J gene: TRBJ2-3; CDR3 DNA: TGCAGCGTTGAGAGCAGGGTAGATACGCAGTATTTT; CDR3 protein: CSVESRVDTQYF
D gene: TRBD2; clone size: few; V gene: TRBV9; J gene: TRBJ2-5; CDR3 DNA: TGTGCCAGCAGCGTAGGGTTAGGGGAGGGCCAAGAGACCCAGTACTTC; CDR3 protein: CASSVGLGEGQETQYF
D gene: -; clone size: many; V gene: TRBV5-1; J gene: TRBJ2-7; CDR3 DNA: TGCGCCAGCAGTACGGGGGACTTAACCTACGAGCAGTACTTC; CDR3 protein: CASSTGDLTYEQYF
D gene: TRBD2; clone size: -; V gene: TRBV20-1; J gene: TRBJ2-7; CDR3 DNA: TGCAGTGTTCCCAGGGCCGGGACTAGCGCGTCCGAGCAGTACTTC; CDR3 protein: CSVPRAGTSASEQYF
D gene: TRBD1; clone size: -; V gene: TRBV20-1; J gene: TRBJ1-6; CDR3 DNA: TGCAGTGCTAGAGACGCGGGACAGGGATCTAATTCACCCCTCCACTTT; CDR3 protein: CSARDAGQGSNSPLHF
D gene: -; clone size: -; V gene: TRBV11-2; J gene: TRBJ2-2; CDR3 DNA: TGTGCCAGCAGCTTCCGGGACACCGGGGAGCTGTTTTTT; CDR3 protein: CASSFRDTGELFF
D gene: -; clone size: many; V gene: TRBV29-1; J gene: TRBJ1-4; CDR3 DNA: TGCAGCGCTCGCGGGGAAAAACTGTTTTTT; CDR3 protein: CSARGEKLFF
D gene: -; clone size: -; V gene: TRBV3-1; J gene: TRBJ2-3; CDR3 DNA: TGTGCCAGCAGCCCGCGGCAGTTCACAGATACGCAGTATTTT; CDR3 protein: CASSPRQFTDTQYF
D gene: -; clone size: few; V gene: TRBV12-3/TRBV12-4; J gene: TRBJ1-1; CDR3 DNA: TGTGCCAGCAGTCGCCCCCGGGGGGCGTTAAACACTGAAGCTTTCTTT; CDR3 protein: CASSRPRGALNTEAFF
D gene: TRBD1; clone size: -; V gene: TRBV20-1; J gene: TRBJ2-3; CDR3 DNA: TGCAGCGGGGGACAGGGGACAGATACGCAGTATTTT; CDR3 protein: CSGGQGTDTQYF
D gene: -; clone size: -; V gene: TRBV28; J gene: TRBJ1-2; CDR3 DNA: TGTGCCAGCAGGCCCCCAGGGGCCTATGGCTACACCTTC; CDR3 protein: CASRPPGAYGYTF
D gene: TRBD1; clone size: -; V gene: TRBV2; J gene: TRBJ2-3; CDR3 DNA: TGTGCCAGCAGTCCGGACAGGACTAGCACAGATACGCAGTATTTT; CDR3 protein: CASSPDRTSTDTQYF
D gene: -; clone size: -; V gene: TRBV12-3/TRBV12-4; J gene: TRBJ1-5; CDR3 DNA: TGTGCCAGCAGTACCAGGGGATACAATCAGCCCCAGCATTTT; CDR3 protein: CASSTRGYNQPQHF
D gene: -; clone size: few; V gene: TRBV14; J gene: TRBJ1-2; CDR3 DNA: TGTGCCAGCAGCCCCCCCTGGGGGGGCGCGGATGGCTACACCTTC; CDR3 protein: CASSPPWGGADGYTF
D gene: -; clone size: many; V gene: TRBV7-9; J gene: TRBJ2-3; CDR3 DNA: TGTGCCAGCAGCTTAAAGACAGTAAGAGATACGCAGTATTTT; CDR3 protein: CASSLKTVRDTQYF
D gene: -; clone size: -; V gene: TRBV10-3; J gene: TRBJ1-5; CDR3 DNA: TGTGCCATCAGTGGGACGGCCGACGGGCCCCAGCATTTT; CDR3 protein: CAISGTADGPQHF